This is a list of T cell receptor beta chains from one sample in a study of PD-1 blockade in classical Hodgkin lymphoma. Sequencing used immunoSEQ multiplex PCR; TCRdb keeps in-frame clones, though not all of them. The sample lists tens of thousands of clones, 94% occurring once. What was sequenced was peripheral blood mononuclear cells (PBMCs). The receptors here all came from a human donor with classical Hodgkin lymphoma. CDR3s include the opening cysteine and the closing phenylalanine or tryptophan. A D gene is named only where the DNA matches it firmly. Some rows have no size entry. The others give once, few or many, or a class for an expanded clone.

v_call: TRBV19; d_call: NA; clone_size: NA; j_call: TRBJ2-3; cdr3_nt: TGTGCCAGCACCCAAGACAGCACAGATACGCAGTATTTT; cdr3_aa: CASTQDSTDTQYF
v_call: TRBV1; d_call: NA; clone_size: NA; j_call: TRBJ2-1; cdr3_nt: TGCACCAGCAGTCCAGCGGGGGGGCCCGTCAATGAGCAGTTCTTC; cdr3_aa: CTSSPAGGPVNEQFF
v_call: TRBV7-2; d_call: TRBD1; clone_size: once; j_call: TRBJ1-1; cdr3_nt: TGTGCCAGCAGCATAGGGGTTACAGGGGTTGGGTGGAACACTGAAGCTTTCTTT; cdr3_aa: CASSIGVTGVGWNTEAFF
v_call: TRBV10-3; d_call: NA; clone_size: NA; j_call: TRBJ2-1; cdr3_nt: TGTGCCATCAGCTGGACGCGGGAACATGAGCAGTTCTTC; cdr3_aa: CAISWTREHEQFF
v_call: TRBV6-6; d_call: TRBD1; clone_size: NA; j_call: TRBJ1-5; cdr3_nt: TGTGCCAGCAGTTCCAGACAGGGGGAGAATCAGCCCCAGCATTTT; cdr3_aa: CASSSRQGENQPQHF
v_call: TRBV4-3; d_call: TRBD2; clone_size: NA; j_call: TRBJ2-3; cdr3_nt: TGCGCCAGCAGCCTCGGAAGCGGGGACTGGAGCACAGATACGCAGTATTTT; cdr3_aa: CASSLGSGDWSTDTQYF
v_call: TRBV6-6; d_call: TRBD2; clone_size: NA; j_call: TRBJ2-4; cdr3_nt: TGTGCCAGCAGCCTCGGGGGGGTGGGAAAAAAACACATTCAGTACTTC; cdr3_aa: CASSLGGVGKKHIQYF
v_call: TRBV2; d_call: NA; clone_size: NA; j_call: TRBJ2-1; cdr3_nt: TGTGCCAGCAGTCTGAGGGGGACTGTGGGTTACAATGAGCAGTTCTTC; cdr3_aa: CASSLRGTVGYNEQFF
v_call: TRBV5-6; d_call: NA; clone_size: NA; j_call: TRBJ1-4; cdr3_nt: TGTGCCAGCAGCTTGGCGTGGGTCCCTGGCGAAAAACTGTTTTTT; cdr3_aa: CASSLAWVPGEKLFF
v_call: TRBV6-5; d_call: TRBD2; clone_size: NA; j_call: TRBJ2-2; cdr3_nt: TGTGCCAGCAGTTATCTAGCGGGAACCGGGGAGCTGTTTTTT; cdr3_aa: CASSYLAGTGELFF
v_call: TRBV30; d_call: NA; clone_size: NA; j_call: TRBJ2-2; cdr3_nt: TGTGCCTGGAGTGGGTCTTACACCGGGGAGCTGTTTTTT; cdr3_aa: CAWSGSYTGELFF
v_call: TRBV9; d_call: NA; clone_size: once; j_call: TRBJ1-1; cdr3_nt: TGTGCCAGCAGCGTAGTTCCAGGGTCGGGCACTGAAGCTTTCTTT; cdr3_aa: CASSVVPGSGTEAFF
v_call: TRBV7-2; d_call: NA; clone_size: NA; j_call: TRBJ2-1; cdr3_nt: TGTGCCAGCATCCCTCCGGGCCTCCCTTGGACGCAGTTCTTC; cdr3_aa: CASIPPGLPWTQFF
v_call: TRBV4-2; d_call: NA; clone_size: NA; j_call: TRBJ2-3; cdr3_nt: TGTGCCAGCAGCCAAGACCCTAAGAGGGGGGCCACCCACACAGATACGCAGTATTTT; cdr3_aa: CASSQDPKRGATHTDTQYF
v_call: TRBV2; d_call: NA; clone_size: NA; j_call: TRBJ1-1; cdr3_nt: TGTGCCAGCAACAATAACAGGGACCGAAGCACTGAAGCTTTCTTT; cdr3_aa: CASNNNRDRSTEAFF
v_call: TRBV18; d_call: NA; clone_size: NA; j_call: TRBJ1-5; cdr3_nt: TGTGCCAGCTCGTTACAGGGAGAACAGCCCCAGCATTTT; cdr3_aa: CASSLQGEQPQHF